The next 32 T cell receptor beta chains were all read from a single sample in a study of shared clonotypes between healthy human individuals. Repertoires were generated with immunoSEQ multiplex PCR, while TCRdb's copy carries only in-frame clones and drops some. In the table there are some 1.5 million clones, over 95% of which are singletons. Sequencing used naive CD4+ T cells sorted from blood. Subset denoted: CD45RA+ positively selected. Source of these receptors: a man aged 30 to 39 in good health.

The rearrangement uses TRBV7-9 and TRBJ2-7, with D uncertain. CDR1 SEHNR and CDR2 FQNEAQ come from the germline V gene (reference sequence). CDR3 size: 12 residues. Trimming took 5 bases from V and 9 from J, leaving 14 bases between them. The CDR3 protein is CASSGDGHVQYF. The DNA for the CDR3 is TGTGCCAGCAGCGGAGACGGCCACGTGCAGTACTTC.

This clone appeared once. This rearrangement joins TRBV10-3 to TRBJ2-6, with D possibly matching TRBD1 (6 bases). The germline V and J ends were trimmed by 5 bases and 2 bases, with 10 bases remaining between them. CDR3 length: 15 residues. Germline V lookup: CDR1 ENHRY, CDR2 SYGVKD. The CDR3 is CAISSGVTGANVLTF. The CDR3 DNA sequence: TGTGCCATCAGTTCAGGGGTGACTGGGGCCAACGTCCTGACTTTC.

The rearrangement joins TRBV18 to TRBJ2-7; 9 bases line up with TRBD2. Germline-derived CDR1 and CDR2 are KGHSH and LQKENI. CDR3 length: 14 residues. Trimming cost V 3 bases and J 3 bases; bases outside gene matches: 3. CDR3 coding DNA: TGTGCCAGCTCACCTAAGACTAGCGGCTACGAGCAGTACTTC. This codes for CASSPKTSGYEQYF.

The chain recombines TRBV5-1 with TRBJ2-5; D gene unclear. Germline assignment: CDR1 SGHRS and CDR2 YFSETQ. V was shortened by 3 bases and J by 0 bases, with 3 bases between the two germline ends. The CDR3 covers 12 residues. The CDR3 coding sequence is TGCGCCAGCAGCTCTAACCAAGAGACCCAGTACTTC. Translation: CASSSNQETQYF.

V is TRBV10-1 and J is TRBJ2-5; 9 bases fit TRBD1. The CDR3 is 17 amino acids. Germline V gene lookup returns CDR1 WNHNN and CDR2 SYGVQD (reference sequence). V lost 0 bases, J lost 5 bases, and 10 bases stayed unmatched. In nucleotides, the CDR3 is TGCGCCAGCAGTGAGTCTGGACAGGGGAAGGGTGTGGAGACCCAGTACTTC. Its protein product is CASSESGQGKGVETQYF.

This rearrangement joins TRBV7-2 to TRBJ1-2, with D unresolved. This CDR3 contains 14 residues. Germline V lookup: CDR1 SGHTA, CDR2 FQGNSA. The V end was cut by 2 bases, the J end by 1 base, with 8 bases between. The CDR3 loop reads CASSLPSFNYGYTF. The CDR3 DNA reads TGTGCCAGCAGCTTACCCAGTTTTAACTATGGCTACACCTTC. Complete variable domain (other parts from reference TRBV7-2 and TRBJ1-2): GAGVSQSPSNKVTEKGKDVELRCDPISGHTALYWYRQSLGQGLEFLIYFQGNSAPDKSGLPSDRFSAERTGGSVSTLTIQRTQQEDSAVYLCASSLPSFNYGYTFGSGTRLTVV.

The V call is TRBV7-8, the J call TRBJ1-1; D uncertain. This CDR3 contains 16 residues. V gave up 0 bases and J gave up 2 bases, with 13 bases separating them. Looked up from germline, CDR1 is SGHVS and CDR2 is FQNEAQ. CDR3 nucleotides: TGTGCCAGCAGCTTAGCGGGCGGACCTCGAAACACTGAAGCTTTCTTT. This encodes CASSLAGGPRNTEAFF.

CDR3 DNA: TGTGCCAGTAGTATGGGCCTTAACACCGGGGAGCTGTTTTTT. This codes for CASSMGLNTGELFF. The gene calls are TRBV19 and TRBJ2-2; D is uncertain. This CDR3 is 14 amino acids long. Trimming shortened V by 3 bases and J by 2 bases, and 7 bases separated the two germline ends. The germline V gene encodes CDR1 LNHDA and CDR2 SQIVND (reference sequence). Drawing the rest from reference TRBV19 and TRBJ2-2, the complete variable domain is DGGITQSPKYLFRKEGQNVTLSCEQNLNHDAMYWYRQDPGQGLRLIYYSQIVNDFQKGDIAEGYSVSREKKESFPLTVTSAQKNPTAFYLCASSMGLNTGELFFGEGSRLTVL.

DNA of the CDR3: TGTGCCAGCAGTTATCCTACCGGGGAGCTGTTTTTT. This gives the protein CASSYPTGELFF. The chain combines TRBV6-6 with TRBJ2-2, with D unclear. CDR1 is MNHNY, CDR2 SVGAGI, per germline (reference sequence). Trimming removed 3 bases at V and 5 bases at J, with 4 bases between. CDR3 size: 12 residues.

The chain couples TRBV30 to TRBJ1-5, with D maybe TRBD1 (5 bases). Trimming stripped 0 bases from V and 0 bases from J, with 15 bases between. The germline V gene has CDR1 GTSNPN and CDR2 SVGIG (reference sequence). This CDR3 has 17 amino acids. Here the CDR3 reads CAWSVQKGVSSNQPQHF. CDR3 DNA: TGTGCCTGGAGTGTACAAAAAGGGGTCTCTAGCAATCAGCCCCAGCATTTT. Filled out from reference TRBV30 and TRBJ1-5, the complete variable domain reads SQTIHQWPATLVQPVGSPLSLECTVEGTSNPNLYWYRQAAGRGLQLLFYSVGIGQISSEVPQNLSASRPQDRQFILSSKKLLLSDSGFYLCAWSVQKGVSSNQPQHFGDGTRLSIL.

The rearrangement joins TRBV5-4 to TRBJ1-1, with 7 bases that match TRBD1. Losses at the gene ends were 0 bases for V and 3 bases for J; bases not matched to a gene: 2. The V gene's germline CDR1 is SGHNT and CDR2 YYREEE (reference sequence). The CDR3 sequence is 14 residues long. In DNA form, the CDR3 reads TGTGCCAGCAGCTTGGAGACAGGGCACACTGAAGCTTTCTTT. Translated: CASSLETGHTEAFF.

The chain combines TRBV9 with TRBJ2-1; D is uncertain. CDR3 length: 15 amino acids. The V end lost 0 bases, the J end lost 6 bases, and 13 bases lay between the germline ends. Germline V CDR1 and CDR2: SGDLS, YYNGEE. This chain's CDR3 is CASSVVAETINEQFF. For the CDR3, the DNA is TGTGCCAGCAGCGTAGTTGCGGAGACCATCAATGAGCAGTTCTTC.

CDR3 sequence reads: CASSFDRGLNGEQFF. The CDR3, as DNA: TGTGCCAGCAGCTTCGACAGGGGGCTAAACGGTGAGCAGTTCTTC. The V call is TRBV5-8, the J call TRBJ2-1; 10 bases fit TRBD1. The germline V gene has CDR1 SGHTS and CDR2 YDEGEE. Unmatched junction bases numbered 8, after V lost 2 bases and J lost 9 bases. The CDR3 runs to 15 residues.

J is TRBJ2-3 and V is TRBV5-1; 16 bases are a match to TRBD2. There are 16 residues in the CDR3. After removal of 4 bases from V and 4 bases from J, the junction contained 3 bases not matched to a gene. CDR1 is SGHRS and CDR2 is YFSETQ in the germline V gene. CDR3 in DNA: TGCGCCAGCAGCGGGGGGACTAGCGGGAGGGCAGATACGCAGTATTTT. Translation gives CASSGGTSGRADTQYF.

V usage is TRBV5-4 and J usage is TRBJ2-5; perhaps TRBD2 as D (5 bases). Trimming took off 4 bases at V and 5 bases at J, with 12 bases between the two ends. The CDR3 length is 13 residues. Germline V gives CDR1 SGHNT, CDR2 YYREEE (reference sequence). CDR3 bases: TGTGCCAGCAGCACGGAGCGCGGGGAGACCCAGTACTTC. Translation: CASSTERGETQYF.

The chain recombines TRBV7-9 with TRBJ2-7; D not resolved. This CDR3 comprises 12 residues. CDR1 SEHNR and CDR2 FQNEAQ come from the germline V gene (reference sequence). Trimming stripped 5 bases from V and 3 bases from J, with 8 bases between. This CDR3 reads CASSHGVYEQYF. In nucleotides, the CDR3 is TGTGCCAGCAGCCATGGAGTCTACGAGCAGTACTTC.

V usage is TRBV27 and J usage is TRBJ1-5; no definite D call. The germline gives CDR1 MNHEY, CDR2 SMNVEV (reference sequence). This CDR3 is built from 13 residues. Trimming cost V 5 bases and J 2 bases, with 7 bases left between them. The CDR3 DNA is TGTGCCAGCAGTAGTTGGGGCAATCAGCCCCAGCATTTT. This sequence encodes CASSSWGNQPQHF.

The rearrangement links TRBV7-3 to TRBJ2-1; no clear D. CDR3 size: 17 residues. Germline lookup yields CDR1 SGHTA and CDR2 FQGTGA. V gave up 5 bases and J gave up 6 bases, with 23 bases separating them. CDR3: CASSQAVMNLIPNEQFF. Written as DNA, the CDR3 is TGTGCCAGCAGCCAGGCCGTGATGAACCTAATCCCCAATGAGCAGTTCTTC.

CDR3 bases: TGTGCCAGCAGCCCAGGGTCCGGGGATAATCAGCCCCAGCATTTT. Translating gives CASSPGSGDNQPQHF. The V gene is TRBV7-2, the J gene TRBJ1-5, with D perhaps matching TRBD1 (5 bases). Germline V gene sequence: CDR1 SGHTA, CDR2 FQGNSA. V gave up 5 bases and J gave up 4 bases, with 15 bases separating them. The CDR3 totals 15 residues.

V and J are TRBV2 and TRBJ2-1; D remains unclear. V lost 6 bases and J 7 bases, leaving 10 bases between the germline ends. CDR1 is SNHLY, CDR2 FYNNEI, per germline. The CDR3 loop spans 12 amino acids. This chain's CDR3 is CASRADVNEQFF. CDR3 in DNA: TGTGCCAGCAGGGCGGACGTGAATGAGCAGTTCTTC.

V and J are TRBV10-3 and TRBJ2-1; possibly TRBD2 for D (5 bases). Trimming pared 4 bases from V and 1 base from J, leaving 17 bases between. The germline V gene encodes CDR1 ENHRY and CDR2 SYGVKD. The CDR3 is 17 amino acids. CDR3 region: CAISGSLARSSYNEQFF. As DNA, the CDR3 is TGTGCCATCAGTGGAAGCTTAGCGCGTTCGTCCTACAATGAGCAGTTCTTC.

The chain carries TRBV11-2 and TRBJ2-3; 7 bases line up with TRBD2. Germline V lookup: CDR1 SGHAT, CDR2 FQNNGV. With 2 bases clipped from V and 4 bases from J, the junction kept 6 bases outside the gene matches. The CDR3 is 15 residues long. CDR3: CASSLTAGVPDTQYF. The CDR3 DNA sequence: TGTGCCAGCAGCTTAACGGCGGGAGTGCCAGATACGCAGTATTTT.

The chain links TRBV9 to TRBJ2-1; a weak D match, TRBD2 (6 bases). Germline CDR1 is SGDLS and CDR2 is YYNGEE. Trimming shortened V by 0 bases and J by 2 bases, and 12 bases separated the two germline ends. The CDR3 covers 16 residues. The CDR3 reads CASSVELANTYNEQFF. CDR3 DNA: TGTGCCAGCAGCGTAGAGCTAGCGAATACCTACAATGAGCAGTTCTTC.

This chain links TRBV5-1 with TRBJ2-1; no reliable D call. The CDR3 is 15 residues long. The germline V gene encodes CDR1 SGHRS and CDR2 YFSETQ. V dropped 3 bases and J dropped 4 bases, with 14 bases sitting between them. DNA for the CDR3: TGCGCCAGCAGCTCTGGGCCCTCCTTATACAATGAGCAGTTCTTC. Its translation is CASSSGPSLYNEQFF.

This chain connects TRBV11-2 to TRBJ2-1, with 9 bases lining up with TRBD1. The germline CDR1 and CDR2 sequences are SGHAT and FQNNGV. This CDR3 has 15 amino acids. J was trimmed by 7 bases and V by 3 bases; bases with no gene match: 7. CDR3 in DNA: TGTGCCAGCAGCTTTAACTGGGACAGGGCTAATGAGCAGTTCTTC. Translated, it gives CASSFNWDRANEQFF.

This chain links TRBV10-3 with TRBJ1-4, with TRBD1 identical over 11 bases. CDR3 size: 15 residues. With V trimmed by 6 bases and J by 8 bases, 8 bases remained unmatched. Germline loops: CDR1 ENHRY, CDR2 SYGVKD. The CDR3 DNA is TGTGCCATCAGGGACGGACAGGGGGCGGGAGAAAAACTGTTTTTT. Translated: CAIRDGQGAGEKLFF.

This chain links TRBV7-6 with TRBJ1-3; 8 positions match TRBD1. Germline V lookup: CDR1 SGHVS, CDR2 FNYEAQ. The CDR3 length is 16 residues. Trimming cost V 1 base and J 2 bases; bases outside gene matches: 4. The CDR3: CASSLGAGGPGNTIYF. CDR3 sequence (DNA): TGTGCCAGCAGCTTAGGCGCAGGGGGCCCTGGAAACACCATATATTTT.

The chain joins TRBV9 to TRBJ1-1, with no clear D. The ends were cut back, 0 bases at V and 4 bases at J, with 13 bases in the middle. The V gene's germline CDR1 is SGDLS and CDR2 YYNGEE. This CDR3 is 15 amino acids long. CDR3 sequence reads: CASSVVSGVTTEAFF. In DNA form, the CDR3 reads TGTGCCAGCAGCGTAGTATCTGGGGTTACCACTGAAGCTTTCTTT.

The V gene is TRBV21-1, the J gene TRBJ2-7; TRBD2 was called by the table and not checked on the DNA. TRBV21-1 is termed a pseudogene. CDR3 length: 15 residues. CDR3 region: CASSKGQGLVYEQYF. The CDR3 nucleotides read TGTGCCAGCAGCAAGGGTCAGGGACTGGTCTACGAGCAGTACTTC.

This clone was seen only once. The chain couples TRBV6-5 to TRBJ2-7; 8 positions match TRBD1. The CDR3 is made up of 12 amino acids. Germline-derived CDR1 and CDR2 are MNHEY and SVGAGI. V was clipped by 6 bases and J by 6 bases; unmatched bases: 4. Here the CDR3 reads CASRQGASEQYF. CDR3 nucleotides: TGTGCCAGCAGGCAGGGGGCATCCGAGCAGTACTTC.

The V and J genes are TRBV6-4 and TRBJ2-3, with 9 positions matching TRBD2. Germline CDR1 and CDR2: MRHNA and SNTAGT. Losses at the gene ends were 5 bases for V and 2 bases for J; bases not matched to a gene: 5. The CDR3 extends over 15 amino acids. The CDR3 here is CASSPLAGFTDTQYF. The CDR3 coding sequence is TGTGCCAGCAGTCCACTAGCGGGTTTCACAGATACGCAGTATTTT.

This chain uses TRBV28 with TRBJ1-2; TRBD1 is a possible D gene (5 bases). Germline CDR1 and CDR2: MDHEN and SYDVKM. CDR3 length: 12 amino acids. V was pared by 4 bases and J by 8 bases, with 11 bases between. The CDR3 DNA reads TGTGCCAGCAGTTCGCCGGGACCGGGCTACACCTTC. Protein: CASSSPGPGYTF.